The 29 T cell receptor beta chains reported below all come from one sample, sequenced in a study of T cell clonotyping in hematopoietic cell transplantation. Assay used: immunoSEQ multiplex PCR; TCRdb lists only in-frame clones, some missing. The sample holds thousands of clones, around 96% seen once. The source material was peripheral blood mononuclear cells, sampled 30 days after allogeneic stem cell transplant. The source is a male patient aged 70 to 80 who had an allogeneic stem cell transplant from an unrelated donor, so T cells may come from the graft donor. Some clones in this sample may be carry-over from other donors' samples.

This clone was picked up one time. CDR3 nucleotides: TGTGCCAGCAGTGAATCCCATGCCAGGAGGGGGAGTATCGATGAGCAGTTCTTC. Protein product: CASSESHARRGSIDEQFF. V and J are TRBV25-1 and TRBJ2-1; D tentatively fits TRBD1 or TRBD2 (6 bases each). The V gene lost 1 base and the J gene lost 8 bases, with 24 bases spanning the gap. This CDR3 comprises 18 residues. CDR1 is MGHDK and CDR2 is SYGVNS in the germline V gene.

V gene TRBV6-4 combines with J gene TRBJ2-1, with D perhaps matching TRBD2 (7 bases). Germline-derived CDR1 and CDR2 are MRHNA and SNTAGT. The CDR3 totals 16 residues. V was shortened by 0 bases and J by 6 bases, with 15 bases between the two germline ends. Here the CDR3 reads CASSDSGGGSANEQFF. The CDR3 DNA reads as TGTGCCAGCAGTGACTCGGGGGGCGGGAGTGCCAATGAGCAGTTCTTC.

J is TRBJ2-7 and V is TRBV2; TRBD1 aligns across 9 bases. This CDR3 is built from 13 residues. The J segment lost 5 bases and the V segment lost 9 bases, leaving 8 bases of the junction unmatched. The germline gives CDR1 SNHLY, CDR2 FYNNEI. The CDR3 reads CASLTGGNDEQYF. The CDR3 coding sequence is TGTGCCAGTTTAACAGGGGGCAACGACGAGCAGTACTTC. The variable domain in full, completed from reference TRBV2 and TRBJ2-7, reads EPEVTQTPSHQVTQMGQEVILRCVPISNHLYFYWYRQILGQKVEFLVSFYNNEISEKSEIFDDQFSVERPDGSNFTLKIRSTKLEDSAMYFCASLTGGNDEQYFGPGTRLTVT.

The chain joins TRBV11-2 to TRBJ1-6; D is ambiguous. This CDR3 comprises 16 residues. CDR1 and CDR2 from the germline V gene are SGHAT and FQNNGV. V lost 7 bases, J lost 2 bases, and 15 bases lay in between. CDR3 nucleotide sequence: TGTGCCAGCACCCTAGGATGGGTCCCCTATAATTCACCCCTCCACTTT. It codes for CASTLGWVPYNSPLHF.

The chain joins TRBV16 to TRBJ2-7; 8 bases line up with TRBD1. Losses at the gene ends were 5 bases for V and 0 bases for J; bases not matched to a gene: 6. Per the germline V gene, CDR1 is KGHSY and CDR2 is FQNENV. The CDR3 has 15 residues. CDR3 sequence: CASSRNRGSSYEQYF. DNA for the CDR3: TGTGCCAGCAGCAGAAACAGGGGGAGCTCCTACGAGCAGTACTTC.

The V gene is TRBV5-1, the J gene TRBJ2-7; D unresolved. Germline assignment: CDR1 SGHRS and CDR2 YFSETQ. There are 14 residues in the CDR3. V lost 4 bases and J lost 5, with 16 bases in between. The chain's CDR3 is CASSGNWGSHEQYF. The CDR3 DNA is TGCGCCAGCAGCGGCAATTGGGGTTCTCACGAGCAGTACTTC.

DNA for the CDR3: TGTGCCAGCAGTTTTACAATCTTGCACGAGCAGTACTTC. It translates to CASSFTILHEQYF. The chain carries TRBV27 and TRBJ2-7, with D hard to call. V lost 3 bases and J 5 bases, leaving 11 bases between the germline ends. This CDR3 contains 13 residues. Looked up from germline, CDR1 is MNHEY and CDR2 is SMNVEV (reference sequence).

This chain joins TRBV7-9 and TRBJ2-5; the D gene is possibly TRBD2 (7 bases). V lost 5 bases, J lost 5 bases, and 21 bases lay in between. This CDR3 is built from 16 residues. Germline values: CDR1 SEHNR, CDR2 FQNEAQ (reference sequence). This CDR3 is CASSPTLRGQDETQYF. DNA of the CDR3: TGTGCCAGCAGCCCCACATTGCGGGGGCAGGACGAGACCCAGTACTTC.

The chain couples TRBV2 to TRBJ1-1; D is possibly TRBD1 (5 bases). Germline V gene data show CDR1 as SNHLY and CDR2 as FYNNEI. V was trimmed by 1 base and J by 0 bases, leaving 15 bases between them. This CDR3 spans 17 amino acids. CDR3 in DNA: TGTGCCAGCAGTGAAGTATCGGCGGCAGGGCTGAACACTGAAGCTTTCTTT. The encoded protein is CASSEVSAAGLNTEAFF.

The chain combines TRBV29-1 with TRBJ2-1, with D perhaps TRBD1 (7 bases). This CDR3 has 16 amino acids. V dropped 5 bases and J dropped 4 bases, with 21 bases sitting between them. The germline gives CDR1 SQVTM, CDR2 ANQGSEA. The CDR3 is CSVRQGGGVRYNEQFF. In nucleotides, the CDR3 is TGCAGCGTTCGACAGGGAGGAGGAGTCCGTTACAATGAGCAGTTCTTC.

V is TRBV2 and J is TRBJ2-3; D is uncertain. This CDR3 has 15 amino acids. With 5 bases removed from V and 4 bases from J, the gap between germline ends came to 16 bases. From germline, CDR1 is SNHLY and CDR2 FYNNEI. The CDR3 loop is CASSRSRSLADTQYF. The DNA of the CDR3 is TGTGCCAGCAGTCGTTCCAGAAGCCTGGCAGATACGCAGTATTTT.

The chain joins TRBV19 to TRBJ1-1; D call uncertain. The V gene's germline CDR1 is LNHDA and CDR2 SQIVND (reference sequence). CDR3 length: 14 amino acids. V lost 3 bases and J lost 2, with 10 bases in between. This CDR3 is CASSIDGPNTEAFF. CDR3 nucleotide sequence: TGTGCCAGTAGTATTGATGGGCCTAACACTGAAGCTTTCTTT.

This clone was found once. V is TRBV5-4 and J is TRBJ1-2; D is uncertain. The CDR3 consists of 12 residues. In germline, CDR1 is SGHNT, CDR2 YYREEE (reference sequence). V shed 0 bases and J shed 8 bases, with 8 bases lying between them. CDR3 residues: CASSLGEDGYTF. The CDR3 DNA follows: TGTGCCAGCAGCTTGGGTGAAGACGGCTACACCTTC.

The chain joins TRBV30 to TRBJ1-3, with unresolved D. Germline CDR1 reads GTSNPN; CDR2 reads SVGIG (reference sequence). The CDR3 extends over 13 amino acids. Deletions cut 3 bases from V and 6 bases from J, with 12 bases between. The CDR3 here is CAWSQRQVNTIYF. CDR3 in DNA: TGTGCCTGGAGCCAAAGACAAGTAAACACCATATATTTT.

This clone was found once. The chain combines TRBV27 with TRBJ1-1, with 12 bases lining up with TRBD1. This CDR3 region has 14 residues. Germline assignment: CDR1 MNHEY and CDR2 SMNVEV (reference sequence). The trim removed 5 bases at V and 6 bases at J, leaving 4 bases unmatched. CDR3 coding DNA: TGTGCCAGCAGTCCTGGGACAGGGGGCTCTGAAGCTTTCTTT. Translated: CASSPGTGGSEAFF.

The J gene is TRBJ2-7, the V gene TRBV6-5, with a possible D match to TRBD1 (6 bases). V gave up 6 bases and J gave up 0 bases, with 9 bases separating them. This CDR3 has 13 residues. CDR1 and CDR2 from the germline V gene are MNHEY and SVGAGI. CDR3 protein: CASRHRDSYEQYF. The CDR3 DNA reads TGTGCCAGCAGGCACAGGGACTCCTACGAGCAGTACTTC.

The chain combines TRBV2 with TRBJ1-2; D may be TRBD1 (5 bases). Germline CDR1 is SNHLY and CDR2 is FYNNEI. V was cut by 6 bases and J by 3 bases, with 11 bases left in between. The CDR3 length is 13 residues. The CDR3 sequence: CASRKTDYYGYTF. The CDR3 DNA reads as TGTGCCAGCAGGAAGACAGATTACTATGGCTACACCTTC.

This clone was recorded a few times. The chain links TRBV19 to TRBJ2-5; 11 bases match TRBD2. This CDR3 spans 15 amino acids. Germline CDR1 reads LNHDA; CDR2 reads SQIVND (reference sequence). The V segment lost 6 bases and the J segment 5 bases; nucleotides outside the gene matches: 8. CDR3: CASSKTSGISETQYF. CDR3 nucleotides: TGTGCCAGTAGCAAGACTAGCGGGATTAGTGAGACCCAGTACTTC.

The chain carries TRBV6-5 and TRBJ2-7; 12 bases match TRBD2. Trimming at V came to 5 bases and at J to 1 base, leaving 3 bases not matched to a gene. The V gene's germline CDR1 is MNHEY and CDR2 SVGAGI. The CDR3 consists of 15 residues. The chain's CDR3 is CASSRGLAGSYEQYF. CDR3 nucleotide sequence: TGTGCCAGCAGTAGAGGACTAGCGGGATCCTACGAGCAGTACTTC.

The chain uses TRBV10-3 and TRBJ2-7; 12 nucleotides match TRBD1. In germline, CDR1 is ENHRY, CDR2 SYGVKD. V dropped 6 bases and J dropped 3; count of bases not matched to a gene: 27. This CDR3 comprises 22 residues. The CDR3 sequence is CAISGAAGTGGWRGRANYEQYF. The DNA of the CDR3 is TGTGCCATCAGCGGAGCGGCGGGGACAGGGGGCTGGCGGGGTCGGGCCAACTACGAGCAGTACTTC.

This chain links TRBV6-1 with TRBJ2-7; the D gene could be TRBD1 or TRBD2 (5 bases each). Trimming stripped 3 bases from V and 3 bases from J, with 15 bases between. Germline CDR1 MNHNS, CDR2 SASEGT. The CDR3 consists of 15 residues. The CDR3: CASSDGTGRIYEQYF. The CDR3 bases are TGTGCCAGCAGTGATGGGACGGGACGTATCTACGAGCAGTACTTC.

The chain combines TRBV9 with TRBJ2-4; TRBD1 might be the D (6 bases). CDR1 and CDR2 from the germline V gene are SGDLS and YYNGEE. Trimming took 0 bases from V and 3 from J, leaving 13 bases between them. The CDR3 runs 16 residues. Here the CDR3 DNA reads TGTGCCAGCAGCGTAGCTACAGGGACGGGCAAAAACATTCAGTACTTC. Protein sequence: CASSVATGTGKNIQYF.

The chain is built from TRBV30 and TRBJ2-3; D is undetermined. This CDR3 comprises 13 residues. From germline, CDR1 is GTSNPN and CDR2 SVGIG (reference sequence). The V gene lost 0 bases and the J gene lost 3 bases, with 7 bases spanning the gap. The CDR3 region is CAWSVRLTDTQYF. The CDR3 DNA reads as TGTGCCTGGAGTGTACGGCTTACAGATACGCAGTATTTT.

V usage is TRBV25-1 and J usage is TRBJ2-7; D unclear. The CDR3 extends over 13 amino acids. Germline V gene data show CDR1 as MGHDK and CDR2 as SYGVNS. V was clipped by 5 bases and J by 3 bases, with 11 bases between them. CDR3 region: CASSWVGIYEQYF. CDR3 in DNA: TGTGCCAGCAGTTGGGTCGGAATCTACGAGCAGTACTTC.

This clone was seen a handful of times. The chain combines TRBV28 with TRBJ2-6; TRBD2 matches 7 bases. CDR1 and CDR2 (germline): MDHEN, SYDVKM. J was trimmed by 2 bases and V by 6 bases; bases with no gene match: 16. The CDR3 contains 19 residues. The CDR3: CASSSTLAGVVAGANVLTF. The CDR3 nucleotides read TGTGCCAGCAGCTCCACTCTGGCGGGAGTCGTAGCTGGGGCCAACGTCCTGACTTTC.

This clone was counted a single time. The rearrangement uses TRBV5-1 and TRBJ2-3, with unresolved D. The CDR3 extends over 15 amino acids. Germline CDR1 and CDR2: SGHRS and YFSETQ. Trimming took off 0 bases at V and 2 bases at J, with 10 bases between the two ends. CDR3 in amino acids: CASSLVPQNTDTQYF. Written as DNA, the CDR3 is TGCGCCAGCAGCTTGGTTCCACAAAACACAGATACGCAGTATTTT.

In its sample, this clone was seen once. The chain links TRBV7-2 to TRBJ2-1, with unresolved D. Germline V gives CDR1 SGHTA, CDR2 FQGNSA. Deletions cut 6 bases from V and 0 bases from J, with 15 bases between. The CDR3 extends over 16 amino acids. DNA for the CDR3: TGTGCCAGCAGACCTCCGGGCCTCTACTCCTACAATGAGCAGTTCTTC. Residues: CASRPPGLYSYNEQFF.

The rearrangement links TRBV28 to TRBJ1-1; TRBD1 is a possible D gene (5 bases). The CDR3 contains 15 residues. V lost 5 bases, J lost 4 bases, and 17 bases lay in between. Germline V lookup: CDR1 MDHEN, CDR2 SYDVKM. CDR3 coding DNA: TGTGCCAGCAGTGCCTCTTGGGGAGGGGCCACTGAAGCTTTCTTT. Translation: CASSASWGGATEAFF.

The CDR3 region is CASRSPPGPAKRAFF. DNA of the CDR3: TGTGCCAGCAGATCCCCACCGGGACCGGCTAAGAGGGCTTTCTTT. This chain connects TRBV28 to TRBJ1-1; possible D gene TRBD1, 5 bases. Looked up from germline, CDR1 is MDHEN and CDR2 is SYDVKM. The CDR3 is 15 amino acids. V dropped 6 bases and J dropped 11 bases, with 25 bases sitting between them. The full variable domain, rest sourced from reference TRBV28 and TRBJ1-1, is DVKVTQSSRYLVKRTGEKVFLECVQDMDHENMFWYRQDPGLGLRLIYFSYDVKMKEKGDIPEGYSVSREKKERFSLILESASTNQTSMYLCASRSPPGPAKRAFFGQGTRLTVV.